The 11 T cell receptor beta chains given below trace back to one sample, sequenced in a study of tumor and adjacent non-tumor tissue in lung cancer. The library came from three nested PCR rounds adapted from ARM-PCR protocols. TCRdb re-called the multiplex PCR reads through MiXCR, storing one row per CDR3 protein. Of roughly 75,000 distinct CDR3 sequences listed, more than 60% are singletons. RNA was extracted from bulk tissue without any cell sorting. The specimen was lung tumor tissue. Receptors were obtained from a woman aged 45-60 years with non-small cell lung cancer.

There are many counts of this clonotype. This chain uses TRBV11-2 with TRBJ2-7; 8 nucleotides align to TRBD2. Per the germline V gene, CDR1 is SGHAT and CDR2 is FQNNGV. V lost 1 base, J lost 4 bases, and 6 bases stayed unmatched. The CDR3 sequence is 15 residues long. CDR3 DNA: TGTGCCAGCAGCTTAGTGGCGGGAGGCCAGTACGAGCAGTACTTC. Translated, it gives CASSLVAGGQYEQYF.

The gene calls are TRBV5-1 and TRBJ2-3, with 14 positions matching TRBD2. The CDR3 extends over 17 amino acids. The V and J ends lost 4 bases and 5 bases, in that order; junction bases with no gene match: 9. Germline V gene lookup returns CDR1 SGHRS and CDR2 YFSETQ. This chain's CDR3 is CASSRGLAGASIDTQYF. Here the CDR3 DNA reads TGCGCCAGCAGCAGGGGACTAGCGGGAGCTAGTATAGATACGCAGTATTTT.

Of note for this clonotype: The conserved final phenylalanine or tryptophan is absent from the CDR3, which likely points to a read error. The chain is built from TRBV28 and TRBJ2-7; D tentatively fits TRBD1 or TRBD2 (5 bases each). Germline CDR1 is MDHEN and CDR2 is SYDVKM. The CDR3 is 14 residues long. The DNA for the CDR3 is TGTGCCAGTAGTTTCGGTCGGGGCAGGGACGAGCAGTACCTC. This sequence encodes CASSFGRGRDEQYL.

A remark on this clonotype: One junction end disagrees with the germline gene, perhaps due to a read error. The chain carries TRBV6-5 and TRBJ2-3; D ambiguous. The CDR3 consists of 14 residues. Germline V gene data show CDR1 as MNHEY and CDR2 as SVGAGI. CDR3 nucleotide sequence: TGTGTCAGCAGTTACTCGATGGCCCCAGATACGCAGTATTTT. The encoded protein is CVSSYSMAPDTQYF.

In regard to this clonotype: The CDR3 carries no conserved terminal phenylalanine or tryptophan, so it likely arises from a read error. The rearrangement joins TRBV6-5 to TRBJ1-6, with no clear D. Trimming stripped 7 bases from V and 7 bases from J, with 14 bases between. Germline V gene sequence: CDR1 MNHEY, CDR2 SVGAGI. CDR3 length: 14 amino acids. The CDR3, as DNA: TGTGCCAGCAATTCTCAAATAGCAAATTCACCCCTCCACTAT. Its protein is CASNSQIANSPLHY.

This clonotype was detected only once. Lacking the conserved final phenylalanine or tryptophan, this CDR3 likely reflects a read error. The chain has TRBV11-1 and TRBJ2-5; 9 bases line up with TRBD1. The CDR3 length is 14 residues. From germline, CDR1 is SGHAT and CDR2 FQDESV (reference sequence). CDR3 DNA sequence: TGTGCGAGCAGCCTGGGACAGGGCGCAGAGACCCAGTACCTC. Translation: CASSLGQGAETQYL.

This clonotype appeared many times. A read error may explain this, as a much larger clone is one base away. The chain employs TRBV29-1 and TRBJ1-4; tentatively, D is TRBD1 (5 bases). This CDR3 is 14 amino acids long. In germline, CDR1 is SQVTM, CDR2 ANQGSEA. CDR3 coding DNA: TGCAGCGTTGAAGGTTCAGGGAGCAATGAAGAACTGTTTTTT. This translates into CSVEGSGSNEELFF.

Regarding this clonotype: Given a much more abundant clone one base away, this may be a read error. This chain links TRBV28 with TRBJ1-4; TRBD1 is a possible D gene (5 bases). CDR1 MDHEN and CDR2 SYDVKM come from the germline V gene. The CDR3 is made up of 15 amino acids. Trimming took off 2 bases at V and 7 bases at J, with 14 bases between the two ends. The CDR3: CASSLGRGFGEKLFF. Here the CDR3 DNA reads TGTGCCAGCAGTTTAGGGCGGGGGTTCGGTGAAAAACTGTTTTTT.

Of note for this clonotype: Given the absence of the conserved phenylalanine or tryptophan at the CDR3 end, a read error is likely. The rearrangement links TRBV11-2 to TRBJ2-5; no reliable D call. This CDR3 contains 14 residues. CDR1 is SGHAT, CDR2 FQNNGV, per germline. CDR3 coding DNA: TGTGTCAGCAGCTTAAACGAAGTTCAAGAGACCCAGTACTTA. Translation: CVSSLNEVQETQYL.

Regarding this clonotype: The junction departs from germline at one end; a sequencing error may be responsible. The rearrangement joins TRBV6-5 to TRBJ2-5, with D perhaps TRBD2 (6 bases). CDR1 and CDR2 from the germline V gene are MNHEY and SVGAGI. This CDR3 contains 14 residues. The CDR3 spells CANSRERVQETQYF. In DNA form, the CDR3 reads TGCGCCAACAGCCGTGAGCGGGTTCAAGAGACCCAGTACTTC.

This clonotype was seen more than once but under ten times. The V and J genes are TRBV30 and TRBJ1-1, with D unclear. Germline CDR1 and CDR2: GTSNPN and SVGIG (reference sequence). CDR3 size: 13 residues. Between the trimmed V and J ends, which lost 3 bases and 2 bases, there was a span of 10 bases. The CDR3 DNA reads TGTGCCTGGAGAAGACAACTAAACACTGAAGCTTTCTTT. Protein: CAWRRQLNTEAFF.